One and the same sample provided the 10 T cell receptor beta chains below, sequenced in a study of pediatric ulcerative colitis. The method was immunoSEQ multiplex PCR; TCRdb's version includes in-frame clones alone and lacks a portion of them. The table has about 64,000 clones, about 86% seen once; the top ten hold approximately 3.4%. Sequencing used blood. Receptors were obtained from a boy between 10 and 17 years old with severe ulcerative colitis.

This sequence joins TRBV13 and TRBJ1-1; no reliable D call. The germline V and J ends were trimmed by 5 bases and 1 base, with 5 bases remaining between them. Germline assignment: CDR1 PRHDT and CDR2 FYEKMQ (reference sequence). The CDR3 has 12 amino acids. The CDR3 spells CASSPGNTEAFF. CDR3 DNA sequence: TGTGCCAGCAGCCCTGGGAACACTGAAGCTTTCTTT.

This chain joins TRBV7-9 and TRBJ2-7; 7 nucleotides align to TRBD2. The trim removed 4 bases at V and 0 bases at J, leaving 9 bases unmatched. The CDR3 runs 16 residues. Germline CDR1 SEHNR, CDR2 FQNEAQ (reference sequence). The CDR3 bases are TGTGCCAGCAGCTCGACCTCTAGCGGTAACTCCTACGAGCAGTACTTC. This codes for CASSSTSSGNSYEQYF.

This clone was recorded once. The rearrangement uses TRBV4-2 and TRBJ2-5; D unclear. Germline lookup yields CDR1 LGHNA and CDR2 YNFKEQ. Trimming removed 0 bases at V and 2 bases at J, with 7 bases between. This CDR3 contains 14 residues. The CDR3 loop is CASSQDSQQETQYF. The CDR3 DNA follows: TGTGCCAGCAGCCAAGATTCCCAACAAGAGACCCAGTACTTC.

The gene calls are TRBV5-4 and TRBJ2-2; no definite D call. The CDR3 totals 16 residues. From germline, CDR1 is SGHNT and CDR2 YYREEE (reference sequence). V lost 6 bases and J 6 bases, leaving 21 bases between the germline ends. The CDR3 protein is CASNYLSTTKAGELFF. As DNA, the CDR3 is TGTGCCAGCAACTATTTGTCGACGACCAAGGCCGGGGAGCTGTTTTTT. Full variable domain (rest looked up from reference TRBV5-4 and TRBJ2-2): ETGVTQSPTHLIKTRGQQVTLRCSSQSGHNTVSWYQQALGQGPQFIFQYYREEENGRGNFPPRFSGLQFPNYSSELNVNALELDDSALYLCASNYLSTTKAGELFFGEGSRLTVL.

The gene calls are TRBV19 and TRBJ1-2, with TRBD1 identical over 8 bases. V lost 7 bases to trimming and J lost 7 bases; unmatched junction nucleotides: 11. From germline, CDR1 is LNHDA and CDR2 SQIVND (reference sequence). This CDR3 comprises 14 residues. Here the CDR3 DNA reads TGTGCCAGTAACCCCCAAGGACAGGGCAGTGGCTACACCTTC. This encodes CASNPQGQGSGYTF.

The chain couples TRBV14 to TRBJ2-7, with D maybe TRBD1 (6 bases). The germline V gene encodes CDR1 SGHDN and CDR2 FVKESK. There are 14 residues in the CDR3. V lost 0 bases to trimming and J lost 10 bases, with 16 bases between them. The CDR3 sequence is CASSQDGKGERQYF. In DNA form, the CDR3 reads TGTGCCAGCAGCCAAGATGGGAAGGGGGAGCGCCAGTACTTC.

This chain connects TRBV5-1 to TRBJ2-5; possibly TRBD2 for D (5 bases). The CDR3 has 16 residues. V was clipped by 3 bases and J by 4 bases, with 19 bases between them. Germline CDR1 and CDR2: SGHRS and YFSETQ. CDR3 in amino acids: CASSSTQRAAAETQYF. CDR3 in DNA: TGCGCCAGCAGCTCGACACAGAGGGCAGCAGCAGAGACCCAGTACTTC. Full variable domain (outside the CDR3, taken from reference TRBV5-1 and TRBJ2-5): KAGVTQTPRYLIKTRGQQVTLSCSPISGHRSVSWYQQTPGQGLQFLFEYFSETQRNKGNFPGRFSGRQFSNSRSEMNVSTLELGDSALYLCASSSTQRAAAETQYFGPGTRLLVL.

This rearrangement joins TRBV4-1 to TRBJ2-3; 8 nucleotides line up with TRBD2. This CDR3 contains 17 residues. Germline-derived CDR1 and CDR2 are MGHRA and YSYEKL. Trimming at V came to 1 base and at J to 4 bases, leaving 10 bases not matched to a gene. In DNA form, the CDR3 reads TGCGCCAGCAGCCAAGCGTGGGGGCGGGAGGTTCCAGATACGCAGTATTTT. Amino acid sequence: CASSQAWGREVPDTQYF.

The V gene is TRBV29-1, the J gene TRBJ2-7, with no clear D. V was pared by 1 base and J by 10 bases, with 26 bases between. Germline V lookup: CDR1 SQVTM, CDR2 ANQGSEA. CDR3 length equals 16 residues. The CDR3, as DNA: TGCAGCGTTGAAGGCCTCTCTGGGTCTCAAGGTACGGGTCAGTACTTC. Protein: CSVEGLSGSQGTGQYF.

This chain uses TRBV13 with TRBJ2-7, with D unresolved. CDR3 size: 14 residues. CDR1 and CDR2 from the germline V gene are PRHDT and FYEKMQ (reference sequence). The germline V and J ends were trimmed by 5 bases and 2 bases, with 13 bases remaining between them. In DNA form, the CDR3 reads TGTGCCAGCAGCCCCAATCCCAGGACCTACGAGCAGTACTTC. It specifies CASSPNPRTYEQYF. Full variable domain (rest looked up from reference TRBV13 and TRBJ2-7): AAGVIQSPRHLIKEKRETATLKCYPIPRHDTVYWYQQGPGQDPQFLISFYEKMQSDKGSIPDRFSAQQFSDYHSELNMSSLELGDSALYFCASSPNPRTYEQYFGPGTRLTVT.